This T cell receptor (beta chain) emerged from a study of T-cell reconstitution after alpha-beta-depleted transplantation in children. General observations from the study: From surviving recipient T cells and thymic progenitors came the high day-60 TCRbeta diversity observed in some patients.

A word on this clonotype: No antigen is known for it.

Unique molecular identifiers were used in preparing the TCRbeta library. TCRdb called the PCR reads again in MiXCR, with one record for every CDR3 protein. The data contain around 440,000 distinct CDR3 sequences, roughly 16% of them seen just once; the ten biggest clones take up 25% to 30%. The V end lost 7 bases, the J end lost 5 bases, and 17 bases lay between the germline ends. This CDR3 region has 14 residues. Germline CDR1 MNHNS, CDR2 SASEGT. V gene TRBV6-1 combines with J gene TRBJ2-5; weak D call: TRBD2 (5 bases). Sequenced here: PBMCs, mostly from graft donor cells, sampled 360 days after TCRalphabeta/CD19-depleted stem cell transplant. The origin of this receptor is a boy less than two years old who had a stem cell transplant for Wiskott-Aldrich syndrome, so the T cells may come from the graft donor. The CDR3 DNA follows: TGTGCCAGCACCGCCCAGGCGGGTTTCGAGACCCAGTACTTC. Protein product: CASTAQAGFETQYF.